This is a list of T cell receptor beta chains from one sample in a study of cytomegalovirus exposure and HLA in healthy donors. The table came from immunoSEQ multiplex PCR; TCRdb's copy has only in-frame clones and leaves some out. The repertoire holds around 250,000 clones, 70% to 90% seen once, with 8% in the top ten. Sequenced input: PBMCs. The receptor set was obtained from a woman aged 55-69 years in good health and CMV-seropositive. The conserved cysteine and the conserved F or W are not part of the CDR3 here.

CDR3aa	v_gene	j_gene
ATSRDERETQY	TRBV15	TRBJ2-5
ASGSGRNYGYT	TRBV7-9	TRBJ1-2
ASARAGGTTDTQY	TRBV2	TRBJ2-3
ASSLRQGAGGYT	TRBV27	TRBJ1-2
ASSPTSTDTQY	TRBV5-1	TRBJ2-3
ASRATSGGQSYEQY	TRBV10-2	TRBJ2-7
ASSATATNEKLF	TRBV25-1	TRBJ1-4
ASSPPMSGRGNEQF	TRBV18	TRBJ2-1
ASSYGRFLNTGELF	TRBV6-5	TRBJ2-2
ASRRDHNEQF	TRBV21-1	TRBJ2-1
ASSFQGNTEAF	TRBV5-1	TRBJ1-1
ASSFSGRAVETQY	TRBV6-6	TRBJ2-5
ASRADRANQPQH	TRBV6-5	TRBJ1-5
ASTKWTNRGRPQH	TRBV23-1	TRBJ1-5
ASSLGGQLNTEAF	TRBV7-6	TRBJ1-1
ASSLGQLLLETQY	TRBV5-1	TRBJ2-5
ASSPEVGYT	TRBV18	TRBJ1-2
ASSFGGGMRNTEAF	TRBV5-6	TRBJ1-1
ASSKDWELGITGRGGMNTEAF	TRBV21-1	TRBJ1-1
ASSRWLGADGANVLT	TRBV19	TRBJ2-6
ASSPGTGTPNQPQH	TRBV28	TRBJ1-5
ASSSIYNEQF	TRBV11-2	TRBJ2-1
ASSFPWAGVAETQY	TRBV7-2	TRBJ2-5
ASSLTTNQPQH	TRBV5-1	TRBJ1-5
ASSATGEETQY	TRBV5-1	TRBJ2-5
ASSGYRGLAF	TRBV9	TRBJ1-1
ASSQEGGWTGELF	TRBV4-2	TRBJ2-2
SVGQGIYEQY	TRBV29-1	TRBJ2-7
ASSLGGTGMQY	TRBV7-6	TRBJ2-7
ASRQQGARWNYGYT	TRBV7-2	TRBJ1-2
ASSENGLAGGRYNEQF	TRBV6-1	TRBJ2-1
ASSPPTGETQY	TRBV18	TRBJ2-5
ASSGIAGGPVDEQF	TRBV5-1	TRBJ2-1
ASSMRLTRSYEQY	TRBV19	TRBJ2-7
ASSAPGRTEAF	TRBV27	TRBJ1-1
ASSGRGQSGNTIY	TRBV9	TRBJ1-3
ASSLHRGLTEAF	TRBV11-2	TRBJ1-1
ASSIHAGRTDTQY	TRBV19	TRBJ2-3
ASSPGQRSGNTIY	TRBV28	TRBJ1-3
ASSPPGQGAGYGYT	TRBV25-1	TRBJ1-2
ASSPNSSGNTIY	TRBV18	TRBJ1-3
ASSFPGQGAYEQY	TRBV28	TRBJ2-7
ASSYGPSGDYEQY	TRBV6-5	TRBJ2-7
ASSVDRDISTDTQY	TRBV9	TRBJ2-3
ASSPGASSYEQY	TRBV9	TRBJ2-7
ASSLRGTLNTEAF	TRBV5-6	TRBJ1-1
ASSLVGGITEAF	TRBV7-9	TRBJ1-1
ASSIGPGELF	TRBV21-1	TRBJ2-2
ATLDSYSNQPQH	TRBV19	TRBJ1-5
ASSDLGDNEQF	TRBV2	TRBJ2-1
ASSLDILGYT	TRBV7-2	TRBJ1-2